Listed here is a single TCR beta chain. Its target is unknown. This sample is drawn from a study of OX40 agonist ivuxolimab in advanced cancers. About the study: Patients took ivuxolimab, an agonistic anti-OX40 (CD134) antibody. Notes on the study in general: Still undetermined is the antigen specificity of the expanded peripheral T cells.

Profiling relied on immunoSEQ multiplex PCR, and the TCRdb table lists in-frame clones only, not all of them. Among approximately 68,000 clones listed, around nine tenths were seen once. This specimen consisted of CD4+ or CD8+ T cells sorted from blood, obtained in a trial of the OX40 agonist ivuxolimab. This TCR was sampled from an adult with an advanced solid tumor such as melanoma, head and neck, liver or kidney cancer.

CDR3 DNA sequence: TGTGCCAGCAGCTTACAGGGCTTAGGCAATCAGCCCCAGCATTTT. Translated: CASSLQGLGNQPQHF. The chain couples TRBV28 to TRBJ1-5; weak D call: TRBD1 (6 bases). The length of the CDR3 is 15 residues. CDR1 is MDHEN, CDR2 SYDVKM, per germline. V was shortened by 6 bases and J by 2 bases, with 14 bases between the two germline ends.